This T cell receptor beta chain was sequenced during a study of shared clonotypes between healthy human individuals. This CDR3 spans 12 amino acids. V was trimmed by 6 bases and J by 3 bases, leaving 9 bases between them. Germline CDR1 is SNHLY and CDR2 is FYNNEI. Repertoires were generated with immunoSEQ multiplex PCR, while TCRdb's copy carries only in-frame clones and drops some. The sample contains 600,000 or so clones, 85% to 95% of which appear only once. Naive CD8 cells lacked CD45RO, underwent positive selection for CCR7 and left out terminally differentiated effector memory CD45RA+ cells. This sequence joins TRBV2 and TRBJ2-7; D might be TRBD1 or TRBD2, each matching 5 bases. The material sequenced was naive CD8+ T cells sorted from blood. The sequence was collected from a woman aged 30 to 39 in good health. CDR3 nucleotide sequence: TGTGCCAGCAGCCGGGACGTCTACGAGCAGTACTTC. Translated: CASSRDVYEQYF.